The next 5 T cell receptor beta chains were all read from a single sample in a study of human T cells and chemical hapten exposure. Time point reported: patch test 1, 2 weeks after DPC sensitization. Treatment in this sample: therapeutic diphenylcyclopropenone sensitization with weekly scalp DPC. TCRdb reprocessed the RACE reads via MiXCR and lists one record per CDR3 protein. The sample yields around 53,000 distinct CDR3 sequences, about 10% seen once. The material sequenced was whole blood, taken in connection with sensitization to the hapten diphenylcyclopropenone (DPC). The receptors derive from a woman in her 50s with alopecia areata. Some clones in this sample may be carry-over from other donors' samples.

There are many counts of this clonotype. The gene calls are TRBV29-1 and TRBJ2-5; 8 bases align to TRBD2. The germline V gene has CDR1 SQVTM and CDR2 ANQGSEA. Trimming at V came to 5 bases and at J to 5 bases, leaving 10 bases not matched to a gene. There are 14 residues in the CDR3. CDR3: CSVKLADYKETQYF. CDR3 DNA sequence: TGCAGCGTTAAACTAGCGGACTATAAGGAGACCCAGTACTTC.

There are many counts of this clonotype. The rearrangement links TRBV7-2 to TRBJ2-3, with 10 bases that match TRBD2. Germline V lookup: CDR1 SGHTA, CDR2 FQGNSA. The CDR3 has 17 amino acids. Unmatched junction bases numbered 11, after V lost 5 bases and J lost 3 bases. The CDR3 nucleotides are TGTGCCAGCAGCCCCCCGCTAGCGGGAGTTGGGACAGATACGCAGTATTTT. Translation: CASSPPLAGVGTDTQYF.

This clonotype was detected many times. The genes are TRBV5-6 and TRBJ1-6; D is ambiguous. The CDR3 length is 17 residues. Germline assignment: CDR1 SGHDT and CDR2 YYEEEE. V was pared by 4 bases and J by 0 bases, with 14 bases between. The DNA of the CDR3 is TGTGCCAGCAGCCAAAAAGGATCTGCCTCCTATAATTCACCCCTCCACTTT. Protein: CASSQKGSASYNSPLHF.

There are many counts of this clonotype. The genes are TRBV6-2 or TRBV6-3 and TRBJ2-7, with 14 positions matching TRBD2. CDR1 is MNHEY, CDR2 SVGEGT, per germline. The CDR3 spans 18 residues. Germline trimming cut 3 bases from V and 4 bases from J; bases unmatched to any gene: 11. Written as DNA, the CDR3 is TGTGCCAGCAGTTATCCCATATCCGGGACTAGCGGGAGTTACGAGCAGTACTTC. Translation gives CASSYPISGTSGSYEQYF.

This clonotype was recorded at least ten times. The chain recombines TRBV7-8 with TRBJ1-6; D ambiguous. Germline values: CDR1 SGHVS, CDR2 FQNEAQ. The CDR3 is made up of 12 amino acids. Trimming pared 3 bases from V and 6 bases from J, leaving 3 bases between. The CDR3 DNA sequence: TGTGCCAGCAGCTTCGCTAATTCACCCCTCCACTTT. This codes for CASSFANSPLHF.